The T cell receptor (beta chain) described here comes from a study of shared clonotypes between healthy human individuals. Per the authors' pipeline: There were no quality scores in the junction-only immunoSEQ sequences, so filtering differed. TCRdb keeps only in-frame clones here, not all; method: immunoSEQ multiplex PCR. Clonal size and the V and J genes are those of that table, whereas D and trimming came from the DNA. Of some 690,000 clones listed, 90% were seen once; the top ten hold 34%. The CDR3 length is 19 residues. The ends lost 2 bases at V and 6 bases at J; junction bases unmatched: 10. Per the germline V gene, CDR1 is LNHNV and CDR2 is YYDKDF (reference sequence). This clone was recorded once.

Input material: memory CD8+ T cells from PBMCs. Stated subset: CD45RO+ cells pooled with CCR7-negative TemRA cells. The chain has TRBV15 and TRBJ2-1; 16 bases match TRBD2. The sequence derives from a man in his late teens or twenties in good health. Some clones in this sample may be carry-over from other donors' samples. The CDR3 sequence is CATSRPPGLAGGPANEQFF. In nucleotides, the CDR3 is TGTGCCACCAGCAGACCGCCGGGACTAGCGGGAGGGCCGGCCAATGAGCAGTTCTTC.